The sequence of this T cell receptor beta chain was determined in a study of blood T cell repertoires in COVID-19. Study as a whole: COVID-19 samples from acute and convalescent phases originated in the United States, Italy and Spain.

Measured with immunoSEQ multiplex PCR; TCRdb has only the in-frame clones, and not every one. The top ten clones hold roughly 6.2% of a sample with more than 90,000 clones, 65% to 80% of them seen once. Germline CDR1 SGHNT, CDR2 YYREEE (reference sequence). The CDR3 loop spans 16 amino acids. Trimming took off 0 bases at V and 4 bases at J, with 14 bases between the two ends. This clone occurred once. The source material was peripheral blood. J is TRBJ1-5 and V is TRBV5-4; no clear D. The clonotype was recovered from a man between 65 and 79 years old with acute or convalescent COVID-19. The CDR3 spells CASSLGGFGGNQPQHF. CDR3 sequence (DNA): TGTGCCAGCAGCTTGGGGGGATTTGGAGGGAATCAGCCCCAGCATTTT.